Below are 31 T cell receptor beta chains sequenced from a single sample in a study of blood T cells in healthy people across ages. A second PCR of 7 to 11 cycles used a sample-barcoded 5' primer and a J-beta primer mix. MiXCR, run by TCRdb on the 5' RACE reads, gives a single entry per CDR3 protein. The sample shows 1.5 million to 2 million distinct CDR3 sequences, 40% to 55% of them seen only once. Sequencing was performed on blood. The receptor set was obtained from a woman in her forties in good health.

The chain recombines TRBV29-1 with TRBJ2-3; 7 positions match TRBD2. The CDR3 spans 13 residues. Germline V lookup: CDR1 SQVTM, CDR2 ANQGSEA. The V segment lost 7 bases and the J segment 6 bases; nucleotides outside the gene matches: 10. The CDR3 nucleotides read TGCAGCGCCCATCGGGGGGAGGACGATACGCAGTATTTT. Translated, it gives CSAHRGEDDTQYF.

This rearrangement joins TRBV19 to TRBJ2-7; 10 bases fit TRBD1. The junction had 8 bases not matched to a gene; V was cut back by 8 bases and J by 4 bases. Germline CDR1 reads LNHDA; CDR2 reads SQIVND (reference sequence). The length of the CDR3 is 14 residues. In DNA form, the CDR3 reads TGTGCCAGTGGGCGACAGGGGGCCTTATACGAGCAGTACTTC. As protein: CASGRQGALYEQYF.

This chain uses TRBV6-4 with TRBJ2-6, with D possibly being TRBD1 or TRBD2 (5 bases each). The V gene lost 4 bases and the J gene lost 0 bases, with 7 bases spanning the gap. Germline-derived CDR1 and CDR2 are MRHNA and SNTAGT. The CDR3 loop spans 15 amino acids. The CDR3 region has the DNA TGTGCCAGCAGTGGAGGGGTCTCTGGGGCCAACGTCCTGACTTTC. Its translation is CASSGGVSGANVLTF.

The chain joins TRBV5-1 to TRBJ2-5; 8 bases align to TRBD1. CDR3 length: 14 residues. Losses at the gene ends were 4 bases for V and 1 base for J; bases not matched to a gene: 3. The germline gives CDR1 SGHRS, CDR2 YFSETQ. In DNA, the CDR3 is TGCGCCAGCAGCATGACAGGGGTCCAAGAGACCCAGTACTTC. It codes for CASSMTGVQETQYF.

The chain has TRBV20-1 and TRBJ2-6; the D gene could be TRBD1 or TRBD2 (6 bases each). CDR3 length equals 14 residues. The V gene's germline CDR1 is DFQATT and CDR2 SNEGSKA (reference sequence). The germline V and J ends were trimmed by 5 bases and 1 base, with 9 bases remaining between them. The CDR3 nucleotides are TGCAGTGCTGGAGGGGGATCTGGGGCCAACGTCCTGACTTTC. This encodes CSAGGGSGANVLTF.

The chain recombines TRBV28 with TRBJ2-7; no reliable D call. The length of the CDR3 is 15 residues. V dropped 7 bases and J dropped 7 bases, with 23 bases sitting between them. Germline lookup yields CDR1 MDHEN and CDR2 SYDVKM. CDR3 protein: CASTKAARLDSEQYF. CDR3 nucleotides: TGTGCCAGCACCAAGGCGGCGCGACTGGATTCAGAGCAGTACTTC.

A remark on this clonotype: One end of the junction fails to match germline, which may point to a read error. The gene calls are TRBV28 and TRBJ1-2; the match to TRBD1 covers 10 bases. The germline V gene has CDR1 MDHEN and CDR2 SYDVKM. This CDR3 spans 14 amino acids. The CDR3 DNA reads as TGTGTCAGCAGGGGGACAGGGGATGGCCATGGCTACACCTTC. It specifies CVSRGTGDGHGYTF.

This clonotype turned up a few times. The chain couples TRBV30 to TRBJ2-7; D not certain. Germline V gene lookup returns CDR1 GTSNPN and CDR2 SVGIG (reference sequence). V lost 2 bases and J lost 6, with 8 bases in between. CDR3 size: 11 residues. The CDR3 DNA reads TGTGCCTGGAGTCTTGGGCGCGAGCAGTACTTC. Translating gives CAWSLGREQYF.

The V call is TRBV4-3, the J call TRBJ2-2; TRBD1 matches at 8 bases. After removal of 0 bases from V and 5 bases from J, the junction contained 11 bases not matched to a gene. The CDR3 sequence is 18 residues long. CDR1 and CDR2 (germline): LGHNA, YSLEER. CDR3 coding DNA: TGCGCCAGCAGCCAAGATGAAGAGGAGACAGGGGCGACCGGGGAGCTGTTTTTT. Protein product: CASSQDEEETGATGELFF.

This chain links TRBV29-1 with TRBJ2-1, with D hard to call. The CDR3 spans 11 residues. V was clipped by 4 bases and J by 13 bases, with 14 bases between them. Germline V gene data show CDR1 as SQVTM and CDR2 as ANQGSEA. The CDR3 sequence is CSVGEDGHQFF. Written as DNA, the CDR3 is TGCAGCGTTGGCGAGGACGGGCACCAGTTCTTC.

Here the CDR3 DNA reads TGTGCCAGCAAACCAAGGCCGGGGGGCTTCATCTCCTACAATGAGCAGTTCTTC. Translation: CASKPRPGGFISYNEQFF. V gene TRBV3-1 combines with J gene TRBJ2-1; possible D gene TRBD2, 7 bases. V was shortened by 7 bases and J by 0 bases, with 22 bases between the two germline ends. The germline CDR1 and CDR2 sequences are LGHDT and YNNKEL (reference sequence). This CDR3 contains 18 residues.

This clonotype showed up just a few times. The chain is built from TRBV6-4 and TRBJ2-4; TRBD2 might be the D (7 bases). Germline CDR1 reads MRHNA; CDR2 reads SNTAGT. Trimming took 11 bases from V and 13 from J, leaving 18 bases between them. The CDR3 runs to 11 residues. CDR3 DNA sequence: TGTGCCCGTAAAGAAGGGGGGGAGCAGTACTTC. Its translation is CARKEGGEQYF.

This clonotype appeared a few times. The rearrangement joins TRBV5-1 to TRBJ2-5, with 7 bases matching TRBD1. Germline trimming cut 4 bases from V and 1 base from J; bases unmatched to any gene: 7. Per the germline V gene, CDR1 is SGHRS and CDR2 is YFSETQ. The CDR3 spans 15 residues. This chain's CDR3 is CASSTLGTVQETQYF. In DNA form, the CDR3 reads TGCGCCAGCAGCACCCTAGGGACAGTCCAAGAGACCCAGTACTTC.

The chain joins TRBV7-2 to TRBJ2-3, with D unresolved. V lost 4 bases and J lost 1, with 9 bases in between. This CDR3 contains 14 residues. Per the germline V gene, CDR1 is SGHTA and CDR2 is FQGNSA. The CDR3 DNA is TGTGCCAGCAGCTCCCCCCAACGCACAGATACGCAGTATTTT. Encoded protein: CASSSPQRTDTQYF.

V is TRBV12-3 or TRBV12-4 and J is TRBJ1-2; no clear D. The CDR3 has 13 residues. The V end lost 5 bases, the J end lost 3 bases, and 10 bases lay between the germline ends. The DNA of the CDR3 is TGTGCCAGCAGTGTATCCCAGTACTATGGCTACACCTTC. Translated, it gives CASSVSQYYGYTF.

This clonotype was seen more than once but under ten times. The chain has TRBV11-2 and TRBJ2-3; 7 bases line up with TRBD2. Per the germline V gene, CDR1 is SGHAT and CDR2 is FQNNGV. Losses at the gene ends were 2 bases for V and 1 base for J; bases not matched to a gene: 9. This CDR3 spans 17 amino acids. The CDR3 coding sequence is TGTGCCAGCAGCTTATTAGGCCGGGGGGAGGGCACAGATACGCAGTATTTT. It yields the protein CASSLLGRGEGTDTQYF.

The V call is TRBV2, the J call TRBJ2-7; D uncertain. V was cut by 4 bases and J by 2 bases, with 9 bases left in between. CDR1 and CDR2 from the germline V gene are SNHLY and FYNNEI. This CDR3 contains 13 residues. For the CDR3, the DNA is TGTGCCAGCAGTGCGTCCTTAACCTACGAGCAGTACTTC. It encodes CASSASLTYEQYF.

The chain links TRBV4-2 to TRBJ2-3, with D possibly being TRBD2 (5 bases). Trimming stripped 0 bases from V and 6 bases from J, with 10 bases between. This CDR3 has 14 residues. Germline V lookup: CDR1 LGHNA, CDR2 YNFKEQ. The CDR3 protein is CASSQDRTGDTQYF. CDR3 nucleotides: TGTGCCAGCAGCCAAGATCGGACTGGGGATACGCAGTATTTT.

A word on this clonotype: One junction end does not reproduce the germline sequence, and a read error may be involved. The V call is TRBV27, the J call TRBJ2-4; no reliable D call. In germline, CDR1 is MNHEY, CDR2 SMNVEV (reference sequence). The CDR3 length is 13 residues. Here the CDR3 reads CASSLSTKNTQYF. The CDR3 coding sequence is TGTGCCAGCAGTTTATCAACGAAAAACACTCAGTACTTC.

A remark on this clonotype: At one boundary the junction diverges from the germline segment, which might be a read error. The V and J genes are TRBV28 and TRBJ2-5, with 8 bases matching TRBD1. Germline CDR1 and CDR2: MDHEN and SYDVKM. This CDR3 is built from 14 residues. CDR3 nucleotide sequence: TGTGCCAGCAGTCCCAGGACAGGGAAAGAGGCCCAGTACTTC. It specifies CASSPRTGKEAQYF. Drawing the rest from reference TRBV28 and TRBJ2-5, the complete variable domain is DVKVTQSSRYLVKRTGEKVFLECVQDMDHENMFWYRQDPGLGLRLIYFSYDVKMKEKGDIPEGYSVSREKKERFSLILESASTNQTSMYLCASSPRTGKEAQYFGPGTRLLVL.

J is TRBJ2-1 and V is TRBV29-1; 9 bases are a match to TRBD2. The CDR3 has 14 residues. Germline loops: CDR1 SQVTM, CDR2 ANQGSEA. CDR3 coding DNA: TGCATGTCGATCCTAGCGGGGAGGAGCGATGAGCAGTTCTTC. Protein: CMSILAGRSDEQFF.

The chain employs TRBV9 and TRBJ2-6, with 7 bases fitting TRBD1. CDR1 and CDR2 from the germline V gene are SGDLS and YYNGEE. This CDR3 is built from 16 residues. V was clipped by 4 bases and J by 5 bases; unmatched bases: 9. The CDR3 bases are TGTGCCAGCAGCCCCCGACAGGGTTCGAGGGCCAACGTCCTGACTTTC. Amino acids: CASSPRQGSRANVLTF.

The V and J genes are TRBV4-1 and TRBJ2-7; D is uncertain. The CDR3 is 14 residues long. Germline loops: CDR1 MGHRA, CDR2 YSYEKL. V was pared by 0 bases and J by 4 bases, with 10 bases between. CDR3 DNA sequence: TGCGCCAGCAGCCAAGACGTACAAGCGTACGAGCAGTACTTC. Translating gives CASSQDVQAYEQYF.

Many counts were recorded for this clonotype. CDR3: CSATPSGQETQYF. CDR3 sequence (DNA): TGCAGCGCCACCCCATCGGGGCAAGAGACCCAGTACTTC. The chain recombines TRBV29-1 with TRBJ2-5, with D maybe TRBD2 (5 bases). Germline assignment: CDR1 SQVTM and CDR2 ANQGSEA. The CDR3 covers 13 residues. V shed 7 bases and J shed 2 bases, with 14 bases lying between them.

This chain uses TRBV7-2 with TRBJ2-1, with 9 bases lining up with TRBD1. The trim removed 3 bases at V and 5 bases at J, leaving 11 bases unmatched. CDR1 and CDR2 from the germline V gene are SGHTA and FQGNSA. This CDR3 contains 17 residues. For the CDR3, the DNA is TGTGCCAGCAGCTTCTATTTAGTGGGACAGGGTCACAATGAGCAGTTCTTC. As protein: CASSFYLVGQGHNEQFF.

The gene calls are TRBV7-9 and TRBJ2-5, with D possibly being TRBD1 (6 bases). In germline, CDR1 is SEHNR, CDR2 FQNEAQ (reference sequence). V lost 5 bases and J 4 bases, leaving 17 bases between the germline ends. The CDR3 has 15 amino acids. CDR3 in amino acids: CASSPRQGRVETQYF. CDR3 nucleotide sequence: TGTGCCAGCAGCCCCCGGCAGGGGCGAGTAGAGACCCAGTACTTC.

J is TRBJ2-1 and V is TRBV11-2; perhaps TRBD2 as D (7 bases). Trimming took off 4 bases at V and 2 bases at J, with 18 bases between the two ends. The germline V gene encodes CDR1 SGHAT and CDR2 FQNNGV. The CDR3 is made up of 17 amino acids. CDR3 nucleotides: TGTGCCAGCAGCTCCCCGGGTGGGGGGGCCACCTACAATGAGCAGTTCTTC. It encodes CASSSPGGGATYNEQFF.

V is TRBV5-1 and J is TRBJ2-3; D is uncertain. This CDR3 contains 15 residues. V lost 0 bases and J lost 5, with 13 bases in between. Germline CDR1 SGHRS, CDR2 YFSETQ. The chain's CDR3 is CASSLAGNGGDTQYF. The CDR3 DNA follows: TGCGCCAGCAGCTTGGCAGGCAATGGTGGAGATACGCAGTATTTT.

The V gene is TRBV5-6, the J gene TRBJ2-2, with TRBD1 identical over 7 bases. Looked up from germline, CDR1 is SGHDT and CDR2 is YYEEEE. The V gene end was trimmed by 4 bases and the J gene end by 5 bases; junction bases not matched to a gene: 8. This CDR3 region has 15 residues. For the CDR3, the DNA is TGTGCCAGCAGCACCTGGGACAGTCCGACCGGGGAGCTGTTTTTT. As protein: CASSTWDSPTGELFF.

In DNA form, the CDR3 reads TGCGCCAGCAGCGCCGTTACAGGGTCGTACGGTACGCAGTATTTT. Protein product: CASSAVTGSYGTQYF. The chain combines TRBV5-1 with TRBJ2-3, with TRBD1 as a possible D gene (6 bases). The length of the CDR3 is 15 residues. Trimming stripped 4 bases from V and 8 bases from J, with 20 bases between. Germline lookup yields CDR1 SGHRS and CDR2 YFSETQ.

This clonotype was found a few times. J is TRBJ2-4 and V is TRBV6-2 or TRBV6-3; D is possibly TRBD1 or TRBD2 (5 bases each). The V gene's germline CDR1 is MNHEY and CDR2 SVGEGT. The CDR3 contains 16 residues. V lost 6 bases and J 0 bases, leaving 15 bases between the germline ends. The CDR3 is CASRGTDTLAKNIQYF. The CDR3, as DNA: TGTGCCAGCAGGGGGACGGACACTCTAGCCAAAAACATTCAGTACTTC.